This TCR beta chain was identified in a study of blood T cell repertoires in COVID-19. In the study overall: Acute and convalescent COVID-19 specimens originated in the United States, Italy and Spain. PBMCs, B-cell-depleted T cells, or T cells provided the cDNA or gDNA that made up the material.

Original methodology: Estimation of nucleated cell counts was performed using reference gene primer amplification. The protocol was immunoSEQ multiplex PCR, while the TCRdb copy is restricted to in-frame clones and leaves out a portion. V and J calls and clone size are as listed in that table; D and trimming were resolved from the DNA. This table has over 200,000 clones, 80% to 90% appearing once. CDR1 and CDR2 from the germline V gene are SGDLS and YYNGEE. This CDR3 spans 12 amino acids. V lost 4 bases and J lost 7, with 9 bases in between. The chain recombines TRBV9 with TRBJ2-1; D is unclear. Sequenced sample: peripheral blood. This receptor was obtained from a woman between 50 and 59 years old with acute or convalescent COVID-19. CDR3 amino acids: CASSLGVNEQFF. Here the CDR3 DNA reads TGTGCCAGCAGCCTCGGAGTGAATGAGCAGTTCTTC.